The 2 T cell receptor beta chains below come from one sample, sequenced in a study of T-cell memory formation after mild COVID-19. MiXCR was run by TCRdb on the 5' RACE reads, yielding one entry per CDR3 protein. The table has 350,000 to 400,000 distinct CDR3 sequences, around 21% seen once. The sample consisted of PBMCs or a T cell subset sorted from them (not recorded which). The origin of the receptors is an adult woman who had mild COVID-19 (a few samples of this study predate the infection). Cell type and time point are not known.

This clonotype has ten or more counts. The chain links TRBV10-3 to TRBJ1-6; D gene uncertain. Germline loops: CDR1 ENHRY, CDR2 SYGVKD. This CDR3 region has 13 residues. Trimming took 3 bases from V and 9 from J, leaving 9 bases between them. The chain's CDR3 is CAISDFKGSPLHF. As DNA, the CDR3 is TGTGCCATCAGTGACTTCAAGGGTTCACCCCTCCACTTT.

The CDR3, as DNA: TGTGCCAGCAGTCAACGGGGATACGAGCAGTACTTC. As protein: CASSQRGYEQYF. The chain links TRBV3-1 to TRBJ2-7; D is possibly TRBD2 (5 bases). The CDR3 contains 12 residues. V dropped 6 bases and J dropped 4 bases, with 10 bases sitting between them. Germline V gene lookup returns CDR1 LGHDT and CDR2 YNNKEL (reference sequence).